These T cell receptor beta chains were read from a single sample in a study of cytomegalovirus exposure and HLA in healthy donors. Only in-frame clones appear in the TCRdb table, and some are missing; sequencing was by immunoSEQ multiplex PCR. The profile shows just over 200,000 clones, about 81% of them singletons. Sequences were obtained from PBMCs. These receptor sequences come from a woman aged 40 to 50 in good health and CMV-seronegative. Each CDR3 is given without its conserved first and last residue. The order of the fields is V gene, CDR3 protein.

TRBV9 ASSVDLSGSNTGELF
TRBV10-3 AISEDRGTGGGNQPQH
TRBV28 ASSLTTGGLF
TRBV5-1 ASSLIAGSYNEQF
TRBV2 ASSTGGAYGYT
TRBV7-8 ASSLGGGGSYEQY
TRBV30 AWSRVFGTEAF
TRBV30 AWSGSGDTQY
TRBV14 ASSQESQLAGRDTQY
TRBV5-1 ASSLRRTTYNEQF
TRBV2 ASSPQGSHYGYT
TRBV19 ASSAWTGIEQY
TRBV27 ASSHSQRGYGYT
TRBV19 ASRPPGGNQPQH
TRBV27 ASSLSFVASSYEQY